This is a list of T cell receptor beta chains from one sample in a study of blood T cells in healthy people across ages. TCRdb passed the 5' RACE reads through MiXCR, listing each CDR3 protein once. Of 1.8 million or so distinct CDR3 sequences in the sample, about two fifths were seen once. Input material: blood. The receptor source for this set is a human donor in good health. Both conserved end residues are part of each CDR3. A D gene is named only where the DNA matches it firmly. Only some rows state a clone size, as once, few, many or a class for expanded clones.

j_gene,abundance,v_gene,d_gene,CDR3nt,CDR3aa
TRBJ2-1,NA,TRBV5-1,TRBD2,TGCGCCAGCAGCCCGACTAGCGGGGGGTGGGAGCAGTTCTTC,CASSPTSGGWEQFF
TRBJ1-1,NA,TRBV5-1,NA,TGCGCCAGCAGCTTGGCGCCAGGACCGAACATTGAAGCTTTCTTT,CASSLAPGPNIEAFF
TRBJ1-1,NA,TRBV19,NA,TGTGCCAGTAGTATCGGGCAGGCTGAAGCTTTCTTT,CASSIGQAEAFF
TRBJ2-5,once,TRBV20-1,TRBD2,TGCAGTGCTAGGGATATGCTAGCGGCGATCCAAGAGACCCAGTACTTC,CSARDMLAAIQETQYF
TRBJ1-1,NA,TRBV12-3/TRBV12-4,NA,TGTGCCAGCAGTAACCCAGGGTGGAACACTGAAGCTTTCTTT,CASSNPGWNTEAFF
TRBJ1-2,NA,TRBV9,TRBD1,TGTGCCAGCAGCGTAGACCAACAGGGGACGAGGGGCTACACCTTC,CASSVDQQGTRGYTF
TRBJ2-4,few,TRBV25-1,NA,TGTGCCAGCAGTGATGCGCTCCTAGCCAAAAACATTCAGTACTTC,CASSDALLAKNIQYF
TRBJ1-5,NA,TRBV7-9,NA,TGTGCCTGCAGCACGACGGGGACTAGCAATCAGCCCCAGCATTTT,CACSTTGTSNQPQHF
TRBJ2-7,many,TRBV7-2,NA,TGTGCCAGCAGCTTAGCATGGGGTTCCTACGAGCAGTACTTC,CASSLAWGSYEQYF
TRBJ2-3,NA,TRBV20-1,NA,TGCAGTGCTAGAGGCCGTGATCCGGATACGCAGTATTTT,CSARGRDPDTQYF
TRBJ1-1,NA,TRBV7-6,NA,TGTGCCAGCAGCTTAGACCGGGACCGACCGAGCAACACTGAAGCTTTCTTT,CASSLDRDRPSNTEAFF
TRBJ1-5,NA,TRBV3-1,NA,TGTGCCAGCAGCCAAGATCCATGGGAAGGGAGAGGTGGTCAGCCCCAGCATTTT,CASSQDPWEGRGGQPQHF
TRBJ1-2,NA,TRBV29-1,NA,TGCAGCGTTGAATTCCTTGAGGGCGGCCGAATCTCAGGGGGCTACACCTTC,CSVEFLEGGRISGGYTF
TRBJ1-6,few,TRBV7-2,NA,TGTGCCAGCAGTCTGGTAATCTATAATTCACCCCTCCACTTT,CASSLVIYNSPLHF
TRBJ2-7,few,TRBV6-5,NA,TGTGCCAGCAGTCACCAAACCCAGGGGATCTCCTACGAGCAGTACTTC,CASSHQTQGISYEQYF
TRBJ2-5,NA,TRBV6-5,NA,TGTGCCAGCAGTTACTCACGGACCCAAGAGACCCAGTACTTC,CASSYSRTQETQYF
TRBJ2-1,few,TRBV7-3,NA,TGTGCCAGCAGCTTATCCCTCTCCAATGAGCAGTTCTTC,CASSLSLSNEQFF
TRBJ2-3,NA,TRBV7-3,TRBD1,TGTGCCAGCAGCCCAGGGGGCCGGGGGCTTGATACGCAGTATTTT,CASSPGGRGLDTQYF
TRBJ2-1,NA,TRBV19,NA,TGTGCCAGTAGGCCTATCGAAGAGTTTGAGCAGTTCTTC,CASRPIEEFEQFF
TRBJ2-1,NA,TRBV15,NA,TGTGCCACCAGCAGGGGGTTTGCATCTGAGGTGAACAATGAGCAGTTCTTC,CATSRGFASEVNNEQFF
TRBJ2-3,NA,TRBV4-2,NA,TGTGCCAGCAGCCTCACACCGACGAGCACAGATACGCAGTATTTT,CASSLTPTSTDTQYF
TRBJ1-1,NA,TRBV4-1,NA,TGCGCCAGCAGCCAAGTGGATCTGAACACTGAAGCTTTCTTT,CASSQVDLNTEAFF
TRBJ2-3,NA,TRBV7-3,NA,TGTGCCAGCAGCCTGAGCCGGGACTCCGCAGATACGCAGTATTTT,CASSLSRDSADTQYF
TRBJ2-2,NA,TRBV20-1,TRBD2,TGCAGTGTCCTAGCGGAACCCGGGGAGCTGTTTTTT,CSVLAEPGELFF
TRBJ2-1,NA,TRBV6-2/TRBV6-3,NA,TGTGCCAGCACTATTACACGGGGGCTGAACTACAATGAGCAGTTCTTC,CASTITRGLNYNEQFF
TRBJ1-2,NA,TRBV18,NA,TGTGCCAGCTCACCATGGCAGGACTATGGCTACACCTTC,CASSPWQDYGYTF
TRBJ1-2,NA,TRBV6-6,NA,TGTGCCAGCAGCCCTCAGAGCGCTTGCTATGGCTACACCTTC,CASSPQSACYGYTF